Below, 22 T cell receptor beta chains from the same sample are listed, as sequenced in a study of CD8+CD57+ T cells in acquired aplastic anemia. All patients picked for sequencing had shown, by flow cytometry, an expansion of CD8+CD57+ cells. Genomic DNA, serving as template, underwent TCR beta VDJ and CDR3 profiling. Using its own MiXCR run on the reads, TCRdb lists one record per CDR3 protein. The repertoire holds approximately 95,000 distinct CDR3 sequences, 55% to 70% seen once, with about 62% in the top ten. Sequenced input: sorted CD4+, CD8+, or CD8+CD57+ T cells (not recorded which) from PBMCs. The receptors shown here come from a human donor with aplastic anemia.

The V call is TRBV19, the J call TRBJ2-1; possible D gene TRBD2, 6 bases. Deletions cut 4 bases from V and 0 bases from J, with 10 bases between. Germline lookup yields CDR1 LNHDA and CDR2 SQIVND (reference sequence). This CDR3 spans 15 amino acids. CDR3 sequence reads: CASSSRDFSYNEQFF. CDR3 DNA: TGTGCCAGTAGTAGCCGGGACTTCTCCTACAATGAGCAGTTCTTC.

This clonotype was counted only a few times. The V and J genes are TRBV15 and TRBJ2-7; no firm D call. Germline V gives CDR1 LNHNV, CDR2 YYDKDF (reference sequence). V lost 0 bases and J 4 bases, leaving 7 bases between the germline ends. This CDR3 contains 13 residues. The CDR3 region is CATSRDSPYEQYF. The CDR3 bases are TGTGCCACCAGCAGAGATTCCCCTTACGAGCAGTACTTC.

Many counts were recorded for this clonotype. This chain links TRBV20-1 with TRBJ2-1; 11 bases align to TRBD1. The V and J ends lost 0 bases and 4 bases, in that order; junction bases with no gene match: 8. Per the germline V gene, CDR1 is DFQATT and CDR2 is SNEGSKA (reference sequence). The CDR3 length is 17 residues. The CDR3 loop reads CSAREDRGPGSYNEQFF. Here the CDR3 DNA reads TGCAGTGCTAGAGAGGACAGGGGGCCCGGGTCGTACAATGAGCAGTTCTTC.

A few counts support this clonotype. The V call is TRBV20-1, the J call TRBJ2-1; the D gene is possibly TRBD2 (7 bases). CDR1 and CDR2 from the germline V gene are DFQATT and SNEGSKA (reference sequence). The V end lost 3 bases, the J end lost 7 bases, and 16 bases lay between the germline ends. The CDR3 extends over 14 amino acids. CDR3 sequence: CSASLGGPGNEQFF. The CDR3, as DNA: TGCAGTGCTAGCTTGGGGGGGCCGGGGAATGAGCAGTTCTTC.

The chain employs TRBV14 and TRBJ2-7; tentative D call: TRBD1 (6 bases). V shed 6 bases and J shed 2 bases, with 17 bases lying between them. The germline V gene has CDR1 SGHDN and CDR2 FVKESK. CDR3 size: 15 residues. The DNA for the CDR3 is TGTGCCAGCAGACGAACCCGGGACACAACCTACGAGCAGTACTTC. Translating gives CASRRTRDTTYEQYF.

In this sample, this clonotype turned up once. The rearrangement joins TRBV5-6 to TRBJ2-7, with 8 nucleotides matching TRBD1. This CDR3 comprises 14 residues. CDR1 and CDR2 (germline): SGHDT, YYEEEE. The trim removed 4 bases at V and 2 bases at J, leaving 5 bases unmatched. CDR3 coding DNA: TGTGCCAGCAGCACCGGACAGGGAACCTACGAGCAGTACTTC. Protein product: CASSTGQGTYEQYF. Together with reference TRBV5-6 and TRBJ2-7, the CDR3 gives the full variable domain: DAGVTQSPTHLIKTRGQQVTLRCSPKSGHDTVSWYQQALGQGPQFIFQYYEEEERQRGNFPDRFSGHQFPNYSSELNVNALLLGDSALYLCASSTGQGTYEQYFGPGTRLTVT.

The chain has TRBV10-1 and TRBJ1-2; D perhaps matches TRBD1 (6 bases). Per germline, CDR1 WNHNN and CDR2 SYGVQD (reference sequence). V lost 6 bases and J lost 7, with 24 bases in between. This CDR3 has 16 residues. The DNA of the CDR3 is TGCGCCAGCAGATGGACAGTAATACCTCCCTTAGTTGGCTACACCTTC. It is translated as CASRWTVIPPLVGYTF.

The rearrangement joins TRBV29-1 to TRBJ1-4; tentative D call: TRBD1 (6 bases). This CDR3 is built from 13 residues. Trimming took 7 bases from V and 8 from J, leaving 17 bases between them. Germline CDR1 reads SQVTM; CDR2 reads ANQGSEA. Here the CDR3 DNA reads TGCAGCGCCGCCGGGGGGCTTCGAGAAAAACTGTTTTTT. This encodes CSAAGGLREKLFF.

The table lists this clonotype with a few counts. The J gene is TRBJ2-7, the V gene TRBV7-8; possibly TRBD2 for D (5 bases). The V gene lost 1 base and the J gene lost 3 bases, with 10 bases spanning the gap. This CDR3 has 14 residues. Germline V gene sequence: CDR1 SGHVS, CDR2 FQNEAQ. CDR3 DNA: TGTGCCAGCAGCTTAGGGGTTAGCGTCTACGAGCAGTACTTC. Amino acids: CASSLGVSVYEQYF.

This sequence joins TRBV20-1 and TRBJ2-7, with TRBD1 as a possible D gene (6 bases). Germline CDR1 and CDR2: DFQATT and SNEGSKA (reference sequence). This CDR3 has 12 residues. V lost 3 bases to trimming and J lost 3 bases, with 9 bases between them. CDR3 protein: CSASTRGYEQYF. The CDR3, as DNA: TGCAGTGCTAGCACCAGGGGCTACGAGCAGTACTTC.

The chain couples TRBV7-2 to TRBJ2-7, with TRBD2 matching 11 bases. The CDR3 is 15 amino acids. V lost 5 bases, J lost 3 bases, and 6 bases stayed unmatched. The germline V gene encodes CDR1 SGHTA and CDR2 FQGNSA. CDR3 in DNA: TGTGCCAGCAGCATAACCGGGACTAGCGGCTACGAGCAGTACTTC. Amino acid sequence: CASSITGTSGYEQYF.

The chain joins TRBV10-3 to TRBJ2-7; the match to TRBD2 covers 11 bases. The CDR3 sequence is 14 residues long. The junction had 2 bases not matched to a gene; V was cut back by 4 bases and J by 3 bases. Looked up from germline, CDR1 is ENHRY and CDR2 is SYGVKD. CDR3 DNA: TGTGCCATCAGTGGGGGGACTAGCGGCTACGAGCAGTACTTC. It encodes CAISGGTSGYEQYF.

V is TRBV15 and J is TRBJ1-6, with a possible D match to TRBD1 (5 bases). Germline V CDR1 and CDR2: LNHNV, YYDKDF (reference sequence). The CDR3 has 15 residues. The V end was cut by 1 base, the J end by 9 bases, with 13 bases between. CDR3 amino acids: CATSRVSEGSSPLHF. Written as DNA, the CDR3 is TGTGCCACCAGCAGAGTCAGCGAGGGGAGTTCACCCCTCCACTTT.

This rearrangement joins TRBV11-2 to TRBJ1-4; a weak D match, TRBD1 (5 bases). The germline gives CDR1 SGHAT, CDR2 FQNNGV. Trimming shortened V by 4 bases and J by 14 bases, and 17 bases separated the two germline ends. The CDR3 consists of 13 residues. The DNA of the CDR3 is TGTGCCAGCAGCTCAGATGGGGGAGAAAGGCTGTTTTTT. The encoded protein is CASSSDGGERLFF. Combining the CDR3 with reference TRBV11-2 and TRBJ1-4 gives the whole variable domain EAGVAQSPRYKIIEKRQSVAFWCNPISGHATLYWYQQILGQGPKLLIQFQNNGVVDDSQLPKDRFSAERLKGVDSTLKIQPAKLEDSAVYLCASSSDGGERLFFGSGTQLSVL.

This clonotype was counted many times. The chain carries TRBV7-2 and TRBJ1-1; D uncertain. Germline CDR1 and CDR2: SGHTA and FQGNSA. The CDR3 covers 16 residues. V dropped 5 bases and J dropped 1 base, with 17 bases sitting between them. CDR3 sequence: CASSPPYLWGNTEAFF. The CDR3 DNA sequence: TGTGCCAGCAGCCCTCCCTACCTCTGGGGGAACACTGAAGCTTTCTTT.

V is TRBV9 and J is TRBJ2-5; TRBD2 matches at 13 bases. Trimming at V came to 4 bases and at J to 1 base, leaving 4 bases not matched to a gene. The germline V gene has CDR1 SGDLS and CDR2 YYNGEE. This CDR3 is 16 amino acids long. CDR3 region: CASSIGTSGTQETQYF. CDR3 DNA sequence: TGTGCCAGCAGCATCGGGACTAGCGGGACCCAAGAGACCCAGTACTTC.

This clonotype was counted at least ten times. The gene calls are TRBV6-5 and TRBJ2-3; D is uncertain. CDR3 length: 14 residues. Germline V gene data show CDR1 as MNHEY and CDR2 as SVGAGI. The V end was cut by 4 bases, the J end by 4 bases, with 12 bases between. Here the CDR3 DNA reads TGTGCCAGCAGTTTTTTGGCAACTCCAGATACGCAGTATTTT. Its protein product is CASSFLATPDTQYF.

V usage is TRBV10-3 and J usage is TRBJ1-5; D not resolved. This CDR3 spans 16 amino acids. V lost 3 bases and J lost 0, with 12 bases in between. Germline CDR1 and CDR2: ENHRY and SYGVKD. CDR3 protein: CAISDYKGNSNQPQHF. In nucleotides, the CDR3 is TGTGCCATCAGTGACTATAAAGGAAATAGCAATCAGCCCCAGCATTTT.

This chain links TRBV12-3 or TRBV12-4 with TRBJ2-7; D possibly matches TRBD1 or TRBD2 (5 bases each). CDR3 length: 14 residues. Trimming shortened V by 5 bases and J by 5 bases, and 16 bases separated the two germline ends. CDR3 nucleotide sequence: TGTGCCAGCAGTACCCTCGGGGACGTGAACGAGCAGTACTTC. Residues: CASSTLGDVNEQYF.

This sequence joins TRBV20-1 and TRBJ2-7; 14 nucleotides match TRBD2. Per germline, CDR1 DFQATT and CDR2 SNEGSKA (reference sequence). The CDR3 covers 15 residues. V gave up 6 bases and J gave up 4 bases; unmatched junction bases: 8. The CDR3 loop reads CSARLAGGEWYEQYF. Written as DNA, the CDR3 is TGCAGTGCGCGACTAGCGGGAGGGGAGTGGTACGAGCAGTACTTC.

The rearrangement uses TRBV9 and TRBJ2-6; D not resolved. Trimming left V 0 bases short and J 4 bases short, with 8 bases between. CDR3 length equals 15 residues. Germline lookup yields CDR1 SGDLS and CDR2 YYNGEE. The CDR3 spells CASSVADPGANVLTF. The CDR3 bases are TGTGCCAGCAGCGTAGCAGATCCCGGGGCCAACGTCCTGACTTTC. Combining the CDR3 with reference TRBV9 and TRBJ2-6 gives the whole variable domain DSGVTQTPKHLITATGQRVTLRCSPRSGDLSVYWYQQSLDQGLQFLIQYYNGEERAKGNILERFSAQQFPDLHSELNLSSLELGDSALYFCASSVADPGANVLTFGAGSRLTVL.

The chain links TRBV20-1 to TRBJ2-1; TRBD1 is a possible D gene (6 bases). V was cut by 5 bases and J by 7 bases, with 18 bases left in between. In germline, CDR1 is DFQATT, CDR2 SNEGSKA (reference sequence). The CDR3 runs 14 residues. The CDR3 spells CSALGLGGENEQFF. Written as DNA, the CDR3 is TGCAGTGCTCTGGGGCTAGGGGGAGAAAATGAGCAGTTCTTC.